This entry lists 21 T cell receptor beta chains sequenced from one sample in a study of cytomegalovirus exposure and HLA in healthy donors. 60 Vbeta and 13 Jbeta primers were used in PCR. Assay used: immunoSEQ multiplex PCR; TCRdb lists only in-frame clones, some missing. The top ten clones hold over 1.5% of a sample with 140,000 to 150,000 clones, roughly 72% of them seen once. Sequencing was done on a sample of PBMCs. These TCRs come from a man aged 35 to 55 in good health and CMV-seronegative.

The chain is built from TRBV5-1 and TRBJ2-3, with TRBD2 matching over 8 bases. The CDR3 runs to 15 residues. The germline CDR1 and CDR2 sequences are SGHRS and YFSETQ. Losses at the gene ends were 1 base for V and 4 bases for J; bases not matched to a gene: 5. The DNA of the CDR3 is TGCGCCAGCAGCTTGCGTAGCGGGGTCTCAGATACGCAGTATTTT. Protein sequence: CASSLRSGVSDTQYF. Based on the CDR3 plus reference TRBV5-1 and TRBJ2-3, the full variable domain is KAGVTQTPRYLIKTRGQQVTLSCSPISGHRSVSWYQQTPGQGLQFLFEYFSETQRNKGNFPGRFSGRQFSNSRSEMNVSTLELGDSALYLCASSLRSGVSDTQYFGPGTRLTVL.

The chain uses TRBV6-1 and TRBJ1-2; D remains ambiguous. The V gene's germline CDR1 is MNHNS and CDR2 SASEGT. The CDR3 sequence is 13 residues long. The CDR3 region is CASQETVNYGYTF. As DNA, the CDR3 is TGTGCAAGCCAAGAGACTGTTAACTATGGCTACACCTTC.

The chain links TRBV18 to TRBJ2-5; 9 nucleotides line up with TRBD2. The CDR3 consists of 15 residues. CDR1 KGHSH and CDR2 LQKENI come from the germline V gene. Trimming cost V 6 bases and J 2 bases; bases outside gene matches: 7. The CDR3 loop reads CASSRIAGAQETQYF. The CDR3 coding sequence is TGTGCCAGCTCGAGAATAGCGGGGGCGCAAGAGACCCAGTACTTC.

About this clone itself: The germline gene is not matched at one end of the junction; a read error may be the cause. The V gene is TRBV18, the J gene TRBJ1-1; D gene uncertain. The CDR3 extends over 14 amino acids. The germline V gene has CDR1 KGHSH and CDR2 LQKENI. The CDR3 nucleotides are TGTGCCGGCTCACCAGAAGTCAGTAACACTGAAGCTTTCTTT. This codes for CAGSPEVSNTEAFF.

This sequence joins TRBV21-1 and TRBJ2-6; TRBD1 reflects the table's D call only, with no check against the DNA. TRBV21-1 is marked as a pseudogene. This CDR3 contains 19 residues. Written as DNA, the CDR3 is TGTGCCAGCAGCAAAAAGCGGGGACAGGGGGACTCTGGGGCCAACGTCCTGACTTTC. Residues: CASSKKRGQGDSGANVLTF.

CDR3 sequence: CASSLGLDGDTQYF. The CDR3 nucleotides are TGTGCCAGCAGCTTGGGGCTAGACGGTGATACGCAGTATTTT. V gene TRBV5-6 combines with J gene TRBJ2-3, with D unresolved. Between the trimmed V and J ends, which lost 0 bases and 6 bases, there was a span of 11 bases. This CDR3 has 14 amino acids. Per the germline V gene, CDR1 is SGHDT and CDR2 is YYEEEE.

The chain couples TRBV10-3 to TRBJ2-1; 10 positions match TRBD2. Germline V gene lookup returns CDR1 ENHRY and CDR2 SYGVKD. The CDR3 covers 14 residues. After removal of 4 bases from V and 9 bases from J, the junction contained 6 bases not matched to a gene. The CDR3 here is CAISAGAGGSEQFF. The CDR3, as DNA: TGTGCCATCAGTGCGGGAGCGGGAGGGAGTGAGCAGTTCTTC.

Turning to this clone: Sequence at one end of the junction differs from germline and may be a read error. The chain combines TRBV7-9 with TRBJ2-7, with D hard to call. The CDR3 length is 11 residues. Germline V gene lookup returns CDR1 SEHNR and CDR2 FQNEAQ (reference sequence). CDR3 amino acids: CSSSSAYEQYF. The CDR3 DNA is TGTTCCAGCAGCTCGGCCTACGAGCAGTACTTC.

This clone was observed a few times. This sequence joins TRBV19 and TRBJ2-3; possibly TRBD1 for D (6 bases). V dropped 9 bases and J dropped 6 bases, with 19 bases sitting between them. This CDR3 region has 14 residues. Per germline, CDR1 LNHDA and CDR2 SQIVND (reference sequence). Here the CDR3 DNA reads TGTGCCAGCACTGACAGGCCGAAAGGGGATACGCAGTATTTT. Amino acids: CASTDRPKGDTQYF.

The chain uses TRBV14 and TRBJ2-2; D ambiguous. CDR3 length: 13 amino acids. V was clipped by 1 base and J by 7 bases, with 7 bases between them. Germline CDR1 SGHDN, CDR2 FVKESK. In nucleotides, the CDR3 is TGTGCCAGCAGCCAAGTCGTCGGCGGGGAGCTGTTTTTT. Protein product: CASSQVVGGELFF.

This sequence joins TRBV28 and TRBJ2-5, with a weak D call TRBD1 (5 bases). CDR1 MDHEN and CDR2 SYDVKM come from the germline V gene. The CDR3 consists of 14 residues. Trimming took 3 bases from V and 0 from J, leaving 8 bases between them. The CDR3, as DNA: TGTGCCAGCAGTTTCTCGACAGACCAAGAGACCCAGTACTTC. It codes for CASSFSTDQETQYF.

The rearrangement joins TRBV10-3 to TRBJ2-5; no clear D. The DNA end is more similar to TRBJ2-7, so the J call may be wrong. The CDR3 contains 16 residues. The germline V gene has CDR1 ENHRY and CDR2 SYGVKD. CDR3 bases: TGTGCCATCAGTGAGTCAGTACAGACATTCTCCTACGAGCAGTACTTC. It translates to CAISESVQTFSYEQYF.

The table lists this clone with a few counts. The chain uses TRBV19 and TRBJ1-1, with 7 positions matching TRBD1. With V trimmed by 1 base and J by 5 bases, 7 bases remained unmatched. The CDR3 covers 15 residues. Germline V CDR1 and CDR2: LNHDA, SQIVND (reference sequence). In nucleotides, the CDR3 is TGTGCCAGTAGTATAGTGTCAGGGGGTGGGACTGAAGCTTTCTTT. Encoded protein: CASSIVSGGGTEAFF.

This sequence joins TRBV28 and TRBJ2-1; 8 bases fit TRBD1. The J segment lost 4 bases and the V segment lost 3 bases, leaving 5 bases of the junction unmatched. CDR1 and CDR2 (germline): MDHEN, SYDVKM. The CDR3 extends over 15 amino acids. The chain's CDR3 is CASSFRTGTYNEQFF. In DNA, the CDR3 is TGTGCCAGCAGTTTCCGGACAGGGACTTACAATGAGCAGTTCTTC.

This clone was picked up a small number of times. V and J are TRBV27 and TRBJ2-3; 11 bases match TRBD2. CDR3 size: 14 residues. V shed 7 bases and J 4 bases; nucleotides not matched to a gene: 4. Looked up from germline, CDR1 is MNHEY and CDR2 is SMNVEV (reference sequence). The chain's CDR3 is CASKLAGVPDTQYF. The CDR3 DNA reads TGTGCCAGCAAACTAGCGGGAGTCCCAGATACGCAGTATTTT.

The chain combines TRBV5-1 with TRBJ2-3, with D hard to call. The V end was cut by 7 bases, the J end by 2 bases, with 8 bases between. CDR3 length: 12 amino acids. Germline V lookup: CDR1 SGHRS, CDR2 YFSETQ. The CDR3 here is CASFSSTDTQYF. In nucleotides, the CDR3 is TGCGCCAGCTTCTCCTCCACAGATACGCAGTATTTT.

The chain is built from TRBV14 and TRBJ2-3, with D maybe TRBD1 (6 bases). CDR3 length equals 16 residues. Germline V gene sequence: CDR1 SGHDN, CDR2 FVKESK. Trimming removed 5 bases from V and 1 base from J, with 16 bases in between. The CDR3 DNA follows: TGTGCCAGCAGCGGACAGACCTCTTGGGGCACAGATACGCAGTATTTT. Its translation is CASSGQTSWGTDTQYF.

The chain carries TRBV9 and TRBJ2-5, with a possible D match to TRBD2 (5 bases). Looked up from germline, CDR1 is SGDLS and CDR2 is YYNGEE. V was trimmed by 0 bases and J by 4 bases, leaving 10 bases between them. This CDR3 has 14 residues. CDR3 in amino acids: CASSVDAGLETQYF. CDR3 bases: TGTGCCAGCAGCGTAGACGCGGGTTTAGAGACCCAGTACTTC.

This clone showed up just a few times. The rearrangement links TRBV29-1 to TRBJ1-5; 7 bases agree with TRBD1. Germline CDR1 reads SQVTM; CDR2 reads ANQGSEA. With 7 bases clipped from V and 3 bases from J, the junction kept 24 bases outside the gene matches. The CDR3 is 19 residues long. CDR3 sequence reads: CSALVGTESQKSPNQPQHF. The CDR3 coding sequence is TGCAGCGCCCTAGTTGGGACAGAGTCCCAGAAGAGCCCCAATCAGCCCCAGCATTTT. The whole variable domain, filled in from reference TRBV29-1 and TRBJ1-5, reads SAVISQKPSRDICQRGTSLTIQCQVDSQVTMMFWYRQQPGQSLTLIATANQGSEATYESGFVIDKFPISRPNLTFSTLTVSNMSPEDSSIYLCSALVGTESQKSPNQPQHFGDGTRLSIL.

A few counts support this clone. The rearrangement links TRBV7-9 to TRBJ2-2, with 8 positions matching TRBD2. This CDR3 region has 15 residues. The V gene end was trimmed by 2 bases and the J gene end by 5 bases; junction bases not matched to a gene: 4. Germline CDR1 SEHNR, CDR2 FQNEAQ (reference sequence). The CDR3 bases are TGTGCCAGCAGCTTAAGCGGGAGACGGACCGGGGAGCTGTTTTTT. It specifies CASSLSGRRTGELFF.

The V and J genes are TRBV28 and TRBJ2-7, with TRBD2 identical over 9 bases. Trimming at V came to 5 bases and at J to 5 bases, leaving 10 bases not matched to a gene. The CDR3 contains 15 residues. The germline V gene encodes CDR1 MDHEN and CDR2 SYDVKM. The CDR3 loop is CASSLGLGTSHEQYF. The CDR3 nucleotides are TGTGCCAGCAGTCTGGGCTTAGGGACTAGCCACGAGCAGTACTTC.